This paragraph covers one TCR beta chain sequence. Method: immunoSEQ multiplex PCR; TCRdb's copy keeps in-frame clones and lacks some. The sample shows some 86,000 clones, about 90% of them seen only once. The data stem from a study of OX40 agonist ivuxolimab in advanced cancers. As for the study in general: Dose-escalation patients' cancers were hepatocellular carcinoma, melanoma, renal cell or head and neck cancer. Those enrolled were around 87% male, with a mean age of 60 years and ages from roughly 20 to 85.

The clonotype comes from an adult with an advanced solid tumor such as melanoma, head and neck, liver or kidney cancer. Sequencing was performed on CD4+ or CD8+ T cells sorted from blood, taken in a trial of the OX40 agonist ivuxolimab.

The CDR3 DNA reads TGCGCCAGCAGCTTGGAAGGTGGGATGGAAAAACTGTTTTTT. Amino acid sequence: CASSLEGGMEKLFF. The chain recombines TRBV5-1 with TRBJ1-4; D uncertain. The CDR3 length is 14 residues. V shed 0 bases and J shed 8 bases, with 11 bases lying between them. CDR1 SGHRS and CDR2 YFSETQ come from the germline V gene.